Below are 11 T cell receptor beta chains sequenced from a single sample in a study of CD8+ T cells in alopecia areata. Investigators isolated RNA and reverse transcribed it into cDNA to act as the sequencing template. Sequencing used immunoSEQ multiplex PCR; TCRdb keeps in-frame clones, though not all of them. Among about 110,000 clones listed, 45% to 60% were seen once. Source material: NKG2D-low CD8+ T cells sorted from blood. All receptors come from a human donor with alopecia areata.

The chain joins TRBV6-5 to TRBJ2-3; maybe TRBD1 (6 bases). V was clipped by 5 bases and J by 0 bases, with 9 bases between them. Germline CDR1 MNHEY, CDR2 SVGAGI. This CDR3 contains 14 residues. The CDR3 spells CASSTGSSTDTQYF. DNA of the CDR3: TGTGCCAGCAGTACAGGGAGTAGCACAGATACGCAGTATTTT.

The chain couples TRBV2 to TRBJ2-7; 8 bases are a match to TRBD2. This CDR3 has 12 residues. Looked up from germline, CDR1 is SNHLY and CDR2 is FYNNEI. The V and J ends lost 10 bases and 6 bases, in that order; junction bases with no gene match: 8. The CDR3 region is CAIRLARSEQYF. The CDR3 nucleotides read TGTGCCATAAGACTAGCGCGAAGCGAGCAGTACTTC.

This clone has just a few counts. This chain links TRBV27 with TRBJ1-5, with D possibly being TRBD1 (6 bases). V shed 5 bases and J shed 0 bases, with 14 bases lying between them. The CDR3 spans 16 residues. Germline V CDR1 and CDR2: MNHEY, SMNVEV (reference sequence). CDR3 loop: CASSPRQANSNQPQHF. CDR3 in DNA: TGTGCCAGCAGTCCTCGACAGGCTAATAGCAATCAGCCCCAGCATTTT.

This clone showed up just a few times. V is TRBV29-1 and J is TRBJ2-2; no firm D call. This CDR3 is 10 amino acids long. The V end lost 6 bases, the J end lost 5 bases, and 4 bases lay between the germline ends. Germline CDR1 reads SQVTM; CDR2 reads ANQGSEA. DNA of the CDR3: TGCAGCGTCGGAACCGGGGAGCTGTTTTTT. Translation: CSVGTGELFF.

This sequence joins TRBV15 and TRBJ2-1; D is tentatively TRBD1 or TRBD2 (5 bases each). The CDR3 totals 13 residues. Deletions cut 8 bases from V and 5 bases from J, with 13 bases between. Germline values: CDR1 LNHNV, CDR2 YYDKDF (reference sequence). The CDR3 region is CATEGPDDNEQFF. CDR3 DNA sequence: TGTGCCACCGAGGGACCGGACGACAATGAGCAGTTCTTC.

Here the CDR3 DNA reads TGTGCCAGCAGCTTATGGGTACAGGGGACCGGAGAGACCCAGTACTTC. Translating it yields CASSLWVQGTGETQYF. The chain links TRBV7-6 to TRBJ2-5; TRBD1 aligns across 7 bases. Germline V gene sequence: CDR1 SGHVS, CDR2 FNYEAQ. CDR3 length equals 16 residues. The V and J ends lost 2 bases and 4 bases, in that order; junction bases with no gene match: 10.

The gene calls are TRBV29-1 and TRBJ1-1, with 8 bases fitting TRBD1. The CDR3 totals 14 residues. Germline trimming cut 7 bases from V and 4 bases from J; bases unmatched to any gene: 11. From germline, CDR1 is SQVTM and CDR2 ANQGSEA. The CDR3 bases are TGCAGCGGAGAGACAGGGGTAGGGGGCACTGAAGCTTTCTTT. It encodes CSGETGVGGTEAFF.

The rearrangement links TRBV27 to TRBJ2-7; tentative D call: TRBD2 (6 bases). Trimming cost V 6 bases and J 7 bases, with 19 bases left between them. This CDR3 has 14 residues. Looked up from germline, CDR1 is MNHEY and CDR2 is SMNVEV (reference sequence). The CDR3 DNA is TGTGCCAGCAGCCCGGACCAGCGGGTTTGGGAGCAGTACTTC. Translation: CASSPDQRVWEQYF.

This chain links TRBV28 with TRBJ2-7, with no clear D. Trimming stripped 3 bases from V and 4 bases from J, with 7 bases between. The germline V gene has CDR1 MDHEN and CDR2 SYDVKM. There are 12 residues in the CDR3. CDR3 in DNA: TGTGCCAGCAGTTTTGGTCCGTACGAGCAGTACTTC. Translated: CASSFGPYEQYF.

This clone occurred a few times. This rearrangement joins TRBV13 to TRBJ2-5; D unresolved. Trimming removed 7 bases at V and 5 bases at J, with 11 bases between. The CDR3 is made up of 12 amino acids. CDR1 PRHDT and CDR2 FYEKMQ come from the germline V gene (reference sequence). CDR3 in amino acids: CASTALRETQYF. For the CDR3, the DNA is TGTGCCAGCACGGCGTTAAGGGAGACCCAGTACTTC.

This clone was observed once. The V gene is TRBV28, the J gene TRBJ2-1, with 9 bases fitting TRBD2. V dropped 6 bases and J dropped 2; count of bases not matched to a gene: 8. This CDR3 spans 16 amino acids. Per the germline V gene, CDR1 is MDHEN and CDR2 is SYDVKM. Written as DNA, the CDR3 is TGTGCCAGCAGGCGAGGACTAGCGATAACCTACAATGAGCAGTTCTTC. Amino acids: CASRRGLAITYNEQFF.